Listed below are T cell receptor beta chains from one sample, sequenced in a study of blood T cell repertoires in COVID-19. Assay used: immunoSEQ multiplex PCR; TCRdb lists only in-frame clones, some missing. The sample yields a few hundred thousand clones, around 92% seen once. The sample was peripheral blood. These receptors were taken from a woman in her twenties or thirties with COVID-19, enrolled during active disease. Both conserved end residues are part of each CDR3. D genes are given only for firm matches. The size entry is marked missing in some rows and otherwise reads once, few, many or a size class.

NA few TRBJ2-1 TRBV5-6 TGTGCCAGCAGCGCCTCCGGGACCTACAATGAGCAGTTCTTC CASSASGTYNEQFF
TRBD2 NA TRBJ2-1 TRBV7-8 TGTGCCAGCAGCCCCCTCCTAGCGGGGGCCGGTCCGGAAGAGCAGTTCTTC CASSPLLAGAGPEEQFF
TRBD1 NA TRBJ1-4 TRBV4-3 TGCGCCAGCAGCCCCGGGACAGGGATTGGGTATGGTGAAAAACTGTTTTTT CASSPGTGIGYGEKLFF
TRBD2 NA TRBJ2-5 TRBV11-3 TGTGCCAGCAGCTTCGGCGGGAGCAAACAAGAGACCCAGTACTTC CASSFGGSKQETQYF
NA few TRBJ1-1 TRBV7-2 TGTGCCAGCAGCTTCACAGAGAACACTGAAGCTTTCTTT CASSFTENTEAFF
NA NA TRBJ2-1 TRBV28 TGTGCCAGCACCCCTCCGCGGGAAGGGAATGAGCAGTTCTTC CASTPPREGNEQFF
NA NA TRBJ2-1 TRBV7-2 TGTGCCAGCAGCCCCCAGGCCTCCTACAATGAGCAGTTCTTC CASSPQASYNEQFF
NA NA TRBJ2-2 TRBV18 TGTGCCAGCTCACCCCTGTTTGGGCCAAACACCGGGGAGCTGTTTTTT CASSPLFGPNTGELFF
NA NA TRBJ2-1 TRBV5-6 TGTGCCAGCAGCTTGGTTCCGGGGAGCTACAATGAGCAGTTCTTC CASSLVPGSYNEQFF
TRBD2 NA TRBJ2-3 TRBV7-9 TGTGCCAGCAGCCCCGGGACTAGCATGGCAGATACGCAGTATTTT CASSPGTSMADTQYF
NA NA TRBJ1-5 TRBV18 TGTGCCAGCTCACCGAACAGGTCCAATCAGCCCCAGCATTTT CASSPNRSNQPQHF
TRBD1 NA TRBJ2-3 TRBV24-1 TGTGCCACCAGCGGGACAGGGGGCGGGGATACGCAGTATTTT CATSGTGGGDTQYF
NA few TRBJ1-6 TRBV5-1 TGCGCCAGCAGCTTGGATTCGGCGGGACGGCGCGGTTCACCCCTCCACTTT CASSLDSAGRRGSPLHF
TRBD1 NA TRBJ1-1 TRBV7-9 TGTGCCAGCAGCCACCCCCAGGACAGGCCCACCCTCGGGAACACTGAAGCTTTCTTT CASSHPQDRPTLGNTEAFF
NA NA TRBJ1-1 TRBV7-8 TGTGCCAGCAACGCGAACAGCCTCATAGAAGTCAACACTGAAGCTTTCTTT CASNANSLIEVNTEAFF
NA NA TRBJ2-3 TRBV11-2 TGTGCCAGCAGCTTAGGCCGGGAAGATACGCAGTATTTT CASSLGREDTQYF
NA NA TRBJ1-2 TRBV23-1 TGCGCCAGCAGTCGGCTCTTACCCCCTTTAAACTATGGCTACACCTTC CASSRLLPPLNYGYTF
TRBD1 NA TRBJ2-5 TRBV7-2 TGTGCCAGCAGCAGGACAGGCAGCGAGACCCAGTACTTC CASSRTGSETQYF
NA NA TRBJ2-1 TRBV10-3 TGTGCCATCAGCGCCGCATTCAGCTCCTACAATGAGCAGTTCTTC CAISAAFSSYNEQFF
NA NA TRBJ1-1 TRBV29-1 TGCAGCGTTGAACCTACCGGGGGCGGGGGGAGCACTGAAGCTTTCTTT CSVEPTGGGGSTEAFF
TRBD1 NA TRBJ1-3 TRBV6-1 TGTGCCAGCAGTGAGGGACAGGGCCCCTCTGGAAACACCATATATTTT CASSEGQGPSGNTIYF
NA NA TRBJ2-1 TRBV7-2 TGTGCCTCCGGTCGGGCAGGGGTCGTGGATGAGCAGTTCTTC CASGRAGVVDEQFF